This TCR beta chain comes out of a study of early T cells in non-severe SARS-CoV-2 infection. Looking at the study overall: The chains were unpaired, and the sequenced material was bulk RNA from unsorted whole blood.

The TCR library protocol was used to attach unique molecular identifiers. These identifiers were attached to individual cDNA molecules. TCRdb ran MiXCR on the 5' RACE reads and lists one entry per CDR3 protein. This sample carries 95,000 to 100,000 distinct CDR3 sequences, approximately 13% of them seen once, and the ten largest clones take about 2.3%. Study-wide points: The matching step, a VDJdb search, favored anti-spike CD8 responses and missed private and CD4 specificities.

With 2 bases clipped from V and 2 bases from J, the junction kept 3 bases outside the gene matches. CDR1 is KGHSH, CDR2 LQKENI, per germline. This CDR3 spans 15 amino acids. This clonotype was seen more than once but under ten times. Its antigen is still unknown. Source material: whole blood. The chain is built from TRBV18 and TRBJ2-5; TRBD1 matches 9 bases. The TCR comes from an adult who was a healthcare worker with PCR-confirmed SARS-CoV-2 infection or an uninfected control (not recorded which). The CDR3 is CASSPMGQGQETQYF. CDR3 coding DNA: TGTGCCAGCTCACCAATGGGACAGGGACAAGAGACCCAGTACTTC. The full variable domain, rest sourced from reference TRBV18 and TRBJ2-5, is NAGVMQNPRHLVRRRGQEARLRCSPMKGHSHVYWYRQLPEEGLKFMVYLQKENIIDESGMPKERFSAEFPKEGPSILRIQQVVRGDSAAYFCASSPMGQGQETQYFGPGTRLLVL.